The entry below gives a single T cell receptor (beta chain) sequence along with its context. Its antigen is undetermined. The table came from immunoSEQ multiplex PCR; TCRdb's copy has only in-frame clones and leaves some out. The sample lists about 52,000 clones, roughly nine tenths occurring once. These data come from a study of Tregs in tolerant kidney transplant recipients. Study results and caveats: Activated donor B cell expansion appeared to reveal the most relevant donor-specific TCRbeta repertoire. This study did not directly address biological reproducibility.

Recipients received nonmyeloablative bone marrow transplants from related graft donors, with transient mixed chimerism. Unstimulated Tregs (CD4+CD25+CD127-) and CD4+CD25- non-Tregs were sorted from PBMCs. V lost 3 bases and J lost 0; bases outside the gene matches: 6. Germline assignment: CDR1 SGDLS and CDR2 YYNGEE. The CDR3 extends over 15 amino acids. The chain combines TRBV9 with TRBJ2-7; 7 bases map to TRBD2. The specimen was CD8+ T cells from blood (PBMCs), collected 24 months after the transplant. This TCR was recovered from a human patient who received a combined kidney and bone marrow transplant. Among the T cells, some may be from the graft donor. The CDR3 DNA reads TGTGCCAGCAGCGCATCAGCGGGATCCTCCTACGAGCAGTACTTC. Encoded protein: CASSASAGSSYEQYF.